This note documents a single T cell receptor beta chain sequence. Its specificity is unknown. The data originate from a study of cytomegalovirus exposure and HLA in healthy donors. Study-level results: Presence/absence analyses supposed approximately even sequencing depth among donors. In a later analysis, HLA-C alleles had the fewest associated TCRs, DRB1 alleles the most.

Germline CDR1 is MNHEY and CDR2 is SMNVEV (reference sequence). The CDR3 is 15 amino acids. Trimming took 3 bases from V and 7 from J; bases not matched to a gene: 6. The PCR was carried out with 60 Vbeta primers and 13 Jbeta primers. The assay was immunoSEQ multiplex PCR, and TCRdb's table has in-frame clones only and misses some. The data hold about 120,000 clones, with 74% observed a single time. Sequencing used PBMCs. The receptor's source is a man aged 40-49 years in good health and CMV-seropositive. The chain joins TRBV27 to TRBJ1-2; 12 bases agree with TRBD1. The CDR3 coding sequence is TGTGCCAGCAGTTTGGGGACAGGGGGCGCGGGTGGCTACACCTTC. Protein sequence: CASSLGTGGAGGYTF.